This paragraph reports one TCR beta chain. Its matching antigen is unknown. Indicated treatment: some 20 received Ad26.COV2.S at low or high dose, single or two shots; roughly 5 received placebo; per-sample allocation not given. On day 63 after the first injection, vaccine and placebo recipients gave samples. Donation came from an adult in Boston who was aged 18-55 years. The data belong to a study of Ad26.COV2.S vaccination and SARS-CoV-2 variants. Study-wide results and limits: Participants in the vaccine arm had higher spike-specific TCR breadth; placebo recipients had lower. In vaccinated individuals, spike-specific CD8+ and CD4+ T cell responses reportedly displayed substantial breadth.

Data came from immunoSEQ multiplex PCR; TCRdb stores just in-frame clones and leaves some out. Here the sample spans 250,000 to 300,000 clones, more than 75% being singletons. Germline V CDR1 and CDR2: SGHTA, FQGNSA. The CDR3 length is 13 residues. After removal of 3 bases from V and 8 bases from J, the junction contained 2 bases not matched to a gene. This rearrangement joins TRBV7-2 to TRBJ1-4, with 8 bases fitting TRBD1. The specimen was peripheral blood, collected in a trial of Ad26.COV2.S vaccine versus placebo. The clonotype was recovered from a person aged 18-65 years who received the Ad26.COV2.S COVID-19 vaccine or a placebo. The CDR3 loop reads CASSLGQVEKLFF. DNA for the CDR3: TGTGCCAGCAGCTTGGGACAGGTGGAAAAACTGTTTTTT.